This TCR beta chain was sequenced in a study of cytomegalovirus exposure and HLA in healthy donors. Points on this clone: Its antigen is unknown.

With 60 Vbeta and 13 Jbeta primers, the PCR was carried out. Here immunoSEQ multiplex PCR was the method, and the copy in TCRdb shows in-frame clones only, minus some. There are some 200,000 clones in the sample; 70% to 80% occur only once, and 0.39% lies in the top ten. Sampled while nominally healthy, donors likely had unrecorded immune exposures. CDR1 is MNHEY and CDR2 is SMNVEV in the germline V gene (reference sequence). This CDR3 is 14 amino acids long. Trimming cost V 5 bases and J 5 bases; bases outside gene matches: 4. Study-level points and caveats: Per a later analysis, HLA-associated TCR beta chains showed more clonal expansion than other, equally common TCR beta chains. A later look showed TCR association rates differing by HLA locus, highest for DRB1 and lowest for HLA-C. Reports indicate that TCR beta sequences accurately predicted the HLA-A and HLA-B alleles of most subjects.

Material: PBMCs. This chain joins TRBV27 and TRBJ2-2; TRBD2 agrees at 8 bases. The TCR originated in a male donor in good health and CMV-seropositive. The CDR3 DNA sequence: TGTGCCAGCAGTCTAGAGCGGGGGACCGGGGAGCTGTTTTTT. Protein product: CASSLERGTGELFF.